This entry is about one TCR beta chain. Its antigen is undetermined. The data were taken from a study of shared clonotypes between healthy human individuals. General study results and limits: Some clonotypes were shared by all four sorted-subset donors, while others were not shared. The non-shared ones had lower generation probabilities than the shared ones. Clonotype sharing among donors likely depends on sequencing depth.

Per germline, CDR1 MNHEY and CDR2 SVGAGI. After removal of 2 bases from V and 2 bases from J, the junction contained 5 bases not matched to a gene. The CDR3 consists of 16 residues. The protocol was immunoSEQ multiplex PCR, while the TCRdb copy is restricted to in-frame clones and leaves out a portion. The sample has 1,500,000 or so clones, 98% seen once. The authors divided CD4+ cells into CD45RA+ naive and CD45RA-negative memory subsets. The V gene is TRBV6-5, the J gene TRBJ2-3, with 9 bases fitting TRBD2. Sequenced input: naive CD4+ T cells sorted from blood. Sample subset: CD45RA+ positively selected. The sequence came from a man aged 25 to 40 in good health. This CDR3 is CASSYGAGGPTDTQYF. For the CDR3, the DNA is TGTGCCAGCAGTTACGGGGCGGGAGGGCCCACAGATACGCAGTATTTT.